This T cell receptor (beta chain) was recovered during a study of cytomegalovirus exposure and HLA in healthy donors listed by TCRdb under 2017. As for the study more broadly: An earlier analysis of approximately 640 of the donors reported approximately 270 Gb of sequence data and 120 million or so unique TCR beta sequences from approximately 180 million T cells. Approximately 300 gigabases of sequencing data and roughly 81 million unique TCR sequences made up an early release that covered several hundred HLA-typed donors. Of the roughly 400 genotyped donors, 65% to 90% fell in the genetic ancestry cluster associated with self-reported Caucasian donors. The study aimed to test whether signatures of past pathogen exposure could be identified by cataloging public T cell receptors. The study profiled the T cell repertoires of about 720 subjects by immunosequencing and related them to cytomegalovirus serostatus. Besides the first cohort of under 700 subjects, a separate validation cohort made up of 120 different subjects was used. High-throughput TCR immunosequencing, statistical association of individual TCRs with disease status, and machine learning were combined to predict cytomegalovirus infection status. To study patterns of TCR occurrence, a later analysis re-analyzed previously published TCR beta repertoires from 666 donors and added high-resolution HLA genotyping. The later analysis used no new phenotypic data to find candidate immune exposures, relying instead on TCR beta sequences and their occurrence across donors. In an earlier analysis of roughly 600 of the donors, high-throughput TCR beta sequencing was used to judge whether each TCR beta V gene segment behaved as functional or pseudogenic. Donor age, sex, ethnicity and CMV serostatus were compiled together with the repertoire data. A later genetic analysis took genome-wide SNP genotypes for about three fifths of the roughly 700 donors and used that subset as a discovery cohort. All discovery cohort repertoires had been generated using a single sequencing platform. Both class I and class II loci were covered by HLA typing, at four-digit resolution. Typing coverage varied by locus: about 620-630 donors for A, B, C, DRB1 and DQB1; some 520 for DQA1; more than 600 for DPA1; some 470 for DPB1. Four or five DR-DQ haplotypes were treated as single units for association and clustering because of strong linkage in the cohort. On average, 235,054 unique TCR beta nucleotide sequences were sequenced per donor among more than 350 genotyped donors of the cohort, with roughly 18% of those sequences being non-productive. Beyond this particular receptor, the publication reports: Because HLA typing was missing for some donors at each locus, association tests included only the typed subset. In a later analysis, 16,951 TCR beta sequences were associated with specific HLA alleles at a false discovery rate of 0.05. According to a later analysis, most CMV-associated TCR beta chains appeared to be HLA-restricted, and the HLA associations seemed to be driven largely by CMV exposure. In a later analysis, TCR association rates were found to vary across HLA loci, with the most associated TCRs seen for DRB1 alleles and the fewest for HLA-C alleles. Some IMGT-functional V segments, including TRBV6-2 and TRBV6-3, could not be told apart with the 87-base-pair reads, so those segments were excluded. A further reported finding was that TCR beta sequences accurately predicted the HLA-A and HLA-B alleles for most subjects in the first cohort. V-gene and J-gene trimming of TCR beta chains was associated with a missense DCLRE1C variant in a later genetic analysis, and the association was replicated in an independent cohort. Most TCR sequences were seen in very few donors, while some public TCRs were found in many individuals. In a later genetic analysis, fewer N-insertions in productive TCRs were reported among donors in an Asian-associated ancestry cluster than the roughly 700-donor mean. Roughly uniform sequencing depth across donors was assumed in presence/absence analyses, although this assumption may not hold. In vitro tests confirmed that a few of the cytomegalovirus-associated TCR beta chains recognize cytomegalovirus antigens. Several of the top co-occurrence clusters appeared to be linked to parvovirus B19, influenza, CMV and Epstein-Barr virus, according to a later analysis. Only TCR beta chains were sequenced in this cohort, and the absence of alpha or paired-chain data limited detectable features. Immune exposure information for the cohort was limited to CMV serostatus. Cytomegalovirus status was reported to be diagnosed by the classifier with high specificity and sensitivity in both the original and validation cohorts. A group of highly shared sequence variants was considered likely to be a technical artifact of the sequencing pipeline. The authors suggested that the approach could potentially be extended to other disease states and immunological phenotypes. Linkage disequilibrium might explain the correlated functional status among segregating V segments, but an unknown experimental factor could not be ruled out. When HLA alleles, especially DR and DQ, strongly co-occurred, attributing TCR associations to individual alleles was difficult. The earlier analysis of 450 to 700 of the donors excluded approximately 17 rarely observed V segments, including chromosome 9 orphons, because counts were too low. The study gave a list of more than 150 TCR beta chains associated with cytomegalovirus. An earlier analysis of roughly 570 of the donors showed that most TCR beta V segments appeared in productive rearrangements either about 90% or about 30% of the time, which broadly matched IMGT annotations. Compared with equally common non-associated chains, HLA-associated TCR beta chains in a later analysis were more clonally expanded and had lower generation probabilities.

In total, around 600 healthy bone marrow donors made up the cohort. At the time of sampling, all cohort members were nominally healthy, though unrecorded immune exposures were likely present. The donor was CMV seronegative and belonged to the group of under 400 seronegative cohort members. A peripheral blood sample was provided by each donor, and peripheral blood mononuclear cells were used for TCR beta sequencing. Genomic DNA was extracted from the blood cell samples with the Qiagen DNeasy Blood Extraction Kit. Receptors were amplified or captured by the immunoSEQ multiplex PCR assay. A mixture of 60 forward primers for TCR Vbeta segments and 13 reverse primers for TCR Jbeta segments was used in the multiplex PCR. The CDR3 region of rearranged TCR beta genes was amplified from genomic DNA by a multiplex PCR assay. The Illumina HiSeq System was used to sequence the amplified TCR beta libraries as 87-base-pair reads. Turning to the authors' computational methods: In a later analysis, tens of millions of unique TCR beta chains were counted across the 650 to 700 repertoires, and some 10 million of these chains were shared by at least two donors. A nearest-neighbor algorithm error-corrected the raw reads and collapsed the reads into unique sequences, merging closely related sequences to remove PCR and sequencing errors. Alignment of CDR3 sequences to IMGT reference sequences was used to assign V, D and J gene segments. Each retained sequence needed at least a six-nucleotide match to both a V gene segment and a J gene segment. Rearrangements were classified as productive when the CDR3 lacked stop codons and remained in frame with V and J, and all other rearrangements were classified as non-productive. CDR3 was defined by IMGT convention, running from the second conserved V-encoded cysteine to the conserved J-encoded phenylalanine. Sequences without an unambiguous match to a single V gene segment were excluded from the earlier analysis of 500 to 700 of the donors. An earlier analysis of several hundred of the donors called V segments functional above 56.7% productive rearrangements and segregating when the between-donor standard deviation exceeded 5%. A statistical classification framework was built to diagnose cytomegalovirus status from the catalog of TCR beta chain sequences. In a later analysis, TCR nucleotide sequences were compared against IMGT/GENE-DB human TR gene sequences so that V and J genes could be assigned. The TCRdist pipeline was used in a later analysis to assign CDR3 sequences and most-parsimonious VDJ recombination scenarios. A later analysis defined each TCR beta chain by its CDR3 amino acid sequence plus V-gene family, and excluded reads lacking a unique V-gene family. To address suspected cross-contamination and a sequencing artifact, a later analysis removed a few hundred highly shared, low-generation-probability nucleotide sequences. In a later analysis, a clonal expansion index for each public chain was calculated from normalized within-repertoire ranks of inferred template counts. Generation probabilities in a later analysis came from a VDJ recombination model fitted to out-of-frame rearrangements, and those results were checked against IGoR. Hypergeometric tests were used in a later analysis to score TCR-TCR, TCR-HLA and TCR-CMV co-occurrence, with a repertoire-size bias correction applied to the TCR pairs. False discovery rates were estimated in a later analysis by permuting HLA or CMV assignments 20 times. In a later analysis, co-occurring TCRs were grouped using DBSCAN, with TCRdist sequence similarity added in when clustering inside HLA-allele-positive subsets. For co-occurrence clustering, repertoires with fewer than 30,000 or more than 120,000 public chains were excluded, along with about five repertoires with anomalous nucleotide sharing. The clones in this table, taken by TCRdb from immuneACCESS, are in-frame only. Not every clone is retained; where verified, under half of the shortfall comes from an unresolved V gene, and the cause of the rest is unknown. The DNA was the basis for D and trimming; V, J and clone size are from that table. In this sample the table shows 250,000 to 300,000 clones, about nine tenths of which occur a single time. The ten largest clones represent 1.5% to 2% of the sample.

On this clone: Its recognized antigen is unknown. Base-call qualities are not available, and no considerably larger clone is one nucleotide away.

The junction carries 9 bases between V and J, which are trimmed by 2 bases and 8 bases respectively. In the germline V gene (reference sequence), CDR1 corresponds to MNHEY and CDR2 to SMNVEV. The CDR3 measures 12 amino acids from cysteine to phenylalanine. The only DNA kept is the CDR3, 36 bases in frame from the first base. The origin of this receptor is a girl aged 2 to 9 in good health and CMV-seronegative. The sequenced material came from PBMCs. The chain uses TRBV27 and TRBJ1-2, with no reliable assignment of the D segment. The CDR3 loop reads CASSLGGFGYTF. The DNA sequence follows: TGTGCCAGCAGTTTAGGAGGGTTCGGCTACACCTTC.